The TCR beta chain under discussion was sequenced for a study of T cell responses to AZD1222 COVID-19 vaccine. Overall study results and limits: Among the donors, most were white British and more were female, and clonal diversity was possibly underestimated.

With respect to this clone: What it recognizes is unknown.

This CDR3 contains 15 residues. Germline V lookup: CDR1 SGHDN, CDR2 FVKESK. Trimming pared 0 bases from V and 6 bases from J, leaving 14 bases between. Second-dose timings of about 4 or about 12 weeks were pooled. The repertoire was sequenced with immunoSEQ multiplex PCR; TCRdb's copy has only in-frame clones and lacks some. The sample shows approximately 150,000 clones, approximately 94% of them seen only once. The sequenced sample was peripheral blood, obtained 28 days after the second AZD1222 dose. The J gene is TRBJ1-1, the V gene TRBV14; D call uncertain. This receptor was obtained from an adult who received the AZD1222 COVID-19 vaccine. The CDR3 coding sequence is TGTGCCAGCAGCCAAGATGGAGGGAGGTCCGCTGAAGCTTTCTTT. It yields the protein CASSQDGGRSAEAFF.